This TCR beta chain came from a study of human T cells and chemical hapten exposure. Study background: Doses of diphenylcyclopropenone went to the patients' scalps weekly throughout the approximately 22-week study. TCR yields per sample varied, mainly owing to small pooled library volume differences. Study-wide results and caveats: Counts of expanded TCRs at PT1 were positively correlated with patch test score.

As regards this clonotype: Its specificity is unknown.

This CDR3 comprises 15 residues. Germline CDR1 reads MDHEN; CDR2 reads SYDVKM. The V end lost 2 bases, the J end lost 3 bases, and 11 bases lay between the germline ends. Described time point: patch test 2, 6 weeks after DPC sensitization. The treatment is: therapeutic diphenylcyclopropenone sensitization with weekly scalp DPC. Individual cDNA molecules received unique molecular identifiers in the library. TCRdb re-analysed the RACE reads in MiXCR, keeping a single row per CDR3 protein. The sample has approximately 84,000 distinct CDR3 sequences; roughly 10% are singletons. The sequence derives from a woman aged 30 to 39 with alopecia areata. Some clones in this sample may be carry-over from other donors' samples. Source: whole blood, taken in connection with sensitization to the hapten diphenylcyclopropenone (DPC). The rearrangement links TRBV28 to TRBJ1-5, with D unclear. The CDR3 DNA reads as TGTGCCAGCAGTTTAACGTCGGGAAACAATCAGCCCCAGCATTTT. Translation: CASSLTSGNNQPQHF.